Listed below are T cell receptor beta chains from one sample, sequenced in a study of blood T cells in healthy people across ages. TCRdb passed the 5' RACE reads through MiXCR, listing each CDR3 protein once. Found here are some 900,000 distinct CDR3 sequences, under 35% of them singletons; the top ten hold roughly 17%. The specimen was blood. The source is an elderly woman in good health. CDR3s include the opening cysteine and the closing phenylalanine or tryptophan. Fields, in order: V gene, clone size, J gene, D gene, CDR3 DNA, CDR3 protein. The D gene is left open where the match is weak. Clone size is given for some rows only: seen once, a few or many times, or a class if the clone is expanded.

V gene: TRBV29-1; clone size: many; J gene: TRBJ2-1; D gene: TRBD2; CDR3 DNA: TGCAGCGTTGAATTGGGGGGACTAAAGAATGAGCAGTTCTTC; CDR3 protein: CSVELGGLKNEQFF
V gene: TRBV5-1; clone size: many; J gene: TRBJ2-1; D gene: TRBD1; CDR3 DNA: TGTGCCAGCAGCTGGGGACAGTCCTACAATGAGCAGTTCTTC; CDR3 protein: CASSWGQSYNEQFF
V gene: TRBV2; clone size: few; J gene: TRBJ2-7; D gene: TRBD1; CDR3 DNA: TGTGCCAGCAGGGAGACAGGGATTTCCTACGAGCAGTACTTC; CDR3 protein: CASRETGISYEQYF
V gene: TRBV2; clone size: -; J gene: TRBJ2-3; D gene: TRBD2; CDR3 DNA: TGTGCCAGCAGTGACCGAGTGGGAGGGCCTGGAGATACGCAGTATTTT; CDR3 protein: CASSDRVGGPGDTQYF
V gene: TRBV7-2; clone size: many; J gene: TRBJ1-6; D gene: -; CDR3 DNA: TGTGCCAGCAGCTTAGGGTGGAGCTCCTATAATTCACCCCTCCACTTT; CDR3 protein: CASSLGWSSYNSPLHF
V gene: TRBV7-2; clone size: many; J gene: TRBJ2-3; D gene: TRBD2; CDR3 DNA: TGTGCCAGCAGCCCAAGACTAGCGGGGAGCACAGATACGCAGTATTTT; CDR3 protein: CASSPRLAGSTDTQYF
V gene: TRBV7-6; clone size: many; J gene: TRBJ2-6; D gene: -; CDR3 DNA: TGTGCCAGCAGCGCTAAGACCCCAGGGTGGGGGGCCAACGTCCTGACTTTC; CDR3 protein: CASSAKTPGWGANVLTF
V gene: TRBV5-1; clone size: many; J gene: TRBJ2-3; D gene: TRBD1; CDR3 DNA: TGCGCCAGCAGCGGATGGACAGGGGGAGACACAGATACGCAGTATTTT; CDR3 protein: CASSGWTGGDTDTQYF
V gene: TRBV4-1; clone size: many; J gene: TRBJ2-1; D gene: TRBD2; CDR3 DNA: TGCGCCAGCAGCCATAACCCCGCGGGGGGGGTTGTGTTCTTC; CDR3 protein: CASSHNPAGGVVFF
V gene: TRBV5-1; clone size: few; J gene: TRBJ2-2; D gene: -; CDR3 DNA: TGCGCCAGCACCGGTGTAGGGACCGGGGAGCTGTTTTTT; CDR3 protein: CASTGVGTGELFF
V gene: TRBV5-1; clone size: -; J gene: TRBJ2-1; D gene: TRBD2; CDR3 DNA: TGCGCCAGCAGCTTGGTGGCGGGGGACCTGAATGAGCAGTTCTTC; CDR3 protein: CASSLVAGDLNEQFF
V gene: TRBV5-5; clone size: many; J gene: TRBJ2-1; D gene: TRBD2; CDR3 DNA: TGTGCCAGCAGCTTGACTAGCGGGGGGCCTTACAATGAGCAGTTCTTC; CDR3 protein: CASSLTSGGPYNEQFF
V gene: TRBV2; clone size: few; J gene: TRBJ1-6; D gene: -; CDR3 DNA: TGTGCCACCCGGACAGCAAATTCACCCCTCCACTTT; CDR3 protein: CATRTANSPLHF
V gene: TRBV6-5; clone size: many; J gene: TRBJ1-1; D gene: -; CDR3 DNA: TGTGCCAGCAGTTACGGGGGAATTGGGCACACTGAAGCTTTCTTT; CDR3 protein: CASSYGGIGHTEAFF
V gene: TRBV5-1; clone size: few; J gene: TRBJ1-6; D gene: -; CDR3 DNA: TGCGCCAGCAGCTCCCAGGCGACCGGGAATTCACCCCTCCACTTT; CDR3 protein: CASSSQATGNSPLHF
V gene: TRBV18; clone size: many; J gene: TRBJ2-7; D gene: -; CDR3 DNA: TGTGCCAGCTCTATGACAGCGCTTTCCTCCTACGAGCAGTACTTC; CDR3 protein: CASSMTALSSYEQYF
V gene: TRBV5-6; clone size: -; J gene: TRBJ2-3; D gene: TRBD2; CDR3 DNA: TGTGCCAGCAGCTTGGGGGACAACGGGGGGGCCACAGATACGCAGTATTTT; CDR3 protein: CASSLGDNGGATDTQYF
V gene: TRBV7-2; clone size: few; J gene: TRBJ1-2; D gene: -; CDR3 DNA: TGTGCCAGCAGCTTAGAAAAGATTAACTATGGCTACACCTTC; CDR3 protein: CASSLEKINYGYTF
V gene: TRBV6-5; clone size: many; J gene: TRBJ2-1; D gene: -; CDR3 DNA: TGTGCCAGCAGTTACTTGAGGCACTCCTACAATGAGCAGTTCTTC; CDR3 protein: CASSYLRHSYNEQFF
V gene: TRBV2; clone size: -; J gene: TRBJ1-1; D gene: TRBD1; CDR3 DNA: TGTGCCAGCAGTAGGGACAGGGGGCGAGGTGAAGCTTTCTTT; CDR3 protein: CASSRDRGRGEAFF
V gene: TRBV18; clone size: -; J gene: TRBJ2-3; D gene: -; CDR3 DNA: TGTGCCAGCTCACCACCGGAAGGCAGATTCGGCACAGATACGCAGTATTTT; CDR3 protein: CASSPPEGRFGTDTQYF
V gene: TRBV7-6; clone size: -; J gene: TRBJ2-1; D gene: TRBD2; CDR3 DNA: TGTGCCAGCAGCTATAGCGGGGGCACCCTCAGCAATGAGCAGTTCTTC; CDR3 protein: CASSYSGGTLSNEQFF
V gene: TRBV12-3/TRBV12-4; clone size: -; J gene: TRBJ2-1; D gene: TRBD2; CDR3 DNA: TGTGCCAGCATCGAACGACTAGCGGGGGCAGATGAGCAGTTCTTC; CDR3 protein: CASIERLAGADEQFF